These 32 T cell receptor beta chains share one sample of origin, sequenced in a study of Ad26.COV2.S vaccination and SARS-CoV-2 variants. Libraries were prepared by immunoSEQ multiplex PCR; TCRdb keeps only in-frame clonotypes and omits some of them. This sample has about 400,000 clones; 75% to 90% occur once, and the top ten carry 3.5%. Treatment: about 20 received Ad26.COV2.S at low or high dose, single or two shots; 5 received placebo; per-sample allocation not given. Repertoires come from day 63 after the first vaccine or placebo injection. Sequenced material: peripheral blood, taken in a trial of Ad26.COV2.S vaccine versus placebo. The receptors derive from a person between 18 and 60 years old who received the Ad26.COV2.S COVID-19 vaccine or a placebo.

The J gene is TRBJ2-2, the V gene TRBV5-8; a possible D gene is TRBD1 (6 bases). The CDR3 consists of 14 residues. CDR1 is SGHTS and CDR2 is YDEGEE in the germline V gene. Trimming stripped 4 bases from V and 3 bases from J, with 10 bases between. The chain's CDR3 is CASSNGQYTGELFF. The CDR3 region has the DNA TGTGCCAGCAGCAACGGACAGTACACCGGGGAGCTGTTTTTT.

This clone appeared a single time. V gene TRBV9 combines with J gene TRBJ1-2; no reliable D call. Germline assignment: CDR1 SGDLS and CDR2 YYNGEE. The V and J ends lost 6 bases and 0 bases respectively, with 15 bases between them. There are 15 residues in the CDR3. CDR3 coding DNA: TGTGCCAGCACCCCCGAGGTGAGGACTAACTATGGCTACACCTTC. Residues: CASTPEVRTNYGYTF.

The chain employs TRBV2 and TRBJ1-6; D unclear. The CDR3 is made up of 12 amino acids. Germline CDR1 reads SNHLY; CDR2 reads FYNNEI. Trimming took 3 bases from V and 8 from J, leaving 5 bases between them. The CDR3 here is CASSDEDSPLHF. The CDR3 DNA sequence: TGTGCCAGCAGTGACGAAGATTCACCCCTCCACTTT.

The rearrangement uses TRBV10-3 and TRBJ1-1, with 8 bases that match TRBD1. CDR3 length equals 14 residues. Looked up from germline, CDR1 is ENHRY and CDR2 is SYGVKD. V shed 6 bases and J 2 bases; nucleotides not matched to a gene: 5. The CDR3 protein is CAIRTGAPNTEAFF. The DNA for the CDR3 is TGTGCCATCAGGACAGGGGCCCCTAACACTGAAGCTTTCTTT.

The chain carries TRBV2 and TRBJ1-1; D gene ambiguous. The V gene lost 1 base and the J gene lost 0 bases, with 9 bases spanning the gap. Germline V CDR1 and CDR2: SNHLY, FYNNEI. This CDR3 contains 15 residues. CDR3 nucleotides: TGTGCCAGCAGTGAAGAGGTTTACATGAACACTGAAGCTTTCTTT. This translates into CASSEEVYMNTEAFF. The full variable domain, its missing parts supplied by reference TRBV2 and TRBJ1-1, is EPEVTQTPSHQVTQMGQEVILRCVPISNHLYFYWYRQILGQKVEFLVSFYNNEISEKSEIFDDQFSVERPDGSNFTLKIRSTKLEDSAMYFCASSEEVYMNTEAFFGQGTRLTVV.

The CDR3 DNA sequence: TGTGCCAGCAGCCCAGTTGCGGACGAGCAGTACTTC. Its protein product is CASSPVADEQYF. The V gene is TRBV7-9, the J gene TRBJ2-7; the D is unclear. The V gene lost 5 bases and the J gene lost 5 bases, with 10 bases spanning the gap. CDR1 is SEHNR, CDR2 FQNEAQ, per germline (reference sequence). The CDR3 runs 12 residues.

On this clone itself: Other DNA sequences in the same sample also yield this CDR3. The rearrangement uses TRBV3-1 (or the pseudogene TRBV3-2) and TRBJ2-2; 12 bases match TRBD2. From germline, CDR1 is LGHDT and CDR2 YNNKEL (reference sequence). The CDR3 is 16 amino acids. J lost 5 bases, V lost 4 bases, and 5 bases had no gene match. CDR3 sequence: CASSLSLAGGTGELFF. CDR3 in DNA: TGTGCCAGCAGCCTTTCTCTAGCGGGAGGGACCGGGGAGCTGTTTTTT.

CDR3 in DNA: TGCGCCAGCAGCCGCGGGGGATCGCCTTATGGCTACACCTTC. Amino acid sequence: CASSRGGSPYGYTF. The chain links TRBV4-1 to TRBJ1-2; a possible D gene is TRBD1 (5 bases). The germline CDR1 and CDR2 sequences are MGHRA and YSYEKL. V was shortened by 4 bases and J by 5 bases, with 14 bases between the two germline ends. The CDR3 is 14 amino acids.

The V call is TRBV7-9, the J call TRBJ2-2; possible D gene TRBD1, 6 bases. Germline CDR1 is SEHNR and CDR2 is FQNEAQ (reference sequence). V was shortened by 4 bases and J by 2 bases, with 14 bases between the two germline ends. This CDR3 is built from 16 residues. The CDR3 here is CASSYGQTGNTGELFF. The DNA for the CDR3 is TGTGCCAGCAGCTATGGACAGACGGGCAACACCGGGGAGCTGTTTTTT.

This chain links TRBV5-5 with TRBJ1-2; possible D gene TRBD1, 5 bases. Per germline, CDR1 SGHKS and CDR2 YYEKEE (reference sequence). V lost 1 base and J 4 bases, leaving 5 bases between the germline ends. There are 12 residues in the CDR3. This CDR3 is CASSLTGYGYTF. In DNA form, the CDR3 reads TGTGCCAGCAGCTTGACAGGCTATGGCTACACCTTC.

The chain couples TRBV19 to TRBJ2-1; 8 nucleotides agree with TRBD2. Looked up from germline, CDR1 is LNHDA and CDR2 is SQIVND (reference sequence). Trimming cost V 4 bases and J 8 bases; bases outside gene matches: 10. The length of the CDR3 is 15 residues. The CDR3 region is CASSRQSGGRDEQFF. CDR3 coding DNA: TGTGCCAGTAGTAGGCAATCGGGGGGGCGGGATGAGCAGTTCTTC.

This clone turned up a few times. Mismatch with germline at one junction end may stem from a read error. This sequence joins TRBV6-6 and TRBJ1-5; D not resolved. Germline loops: CDR1 MNHNY, CDR2 SVGAGI (reference sequence). CDR3 length: 11 amino acids. The CDR3 region is CASSDSQPQHF. In DNA, the CDR3 is TGTGCCAGCAGTGACTCCCAGCCCCAGCATTTT.

This clone was picked up one time. This sequence joins TRBV4-1 and TRBJ2-5; D is uncertain. CDR1 MGHRA and CDR2 YSYEKL come from the germline V gene. This CDR3 is 12 amino acids long. V gave up 4 bases and J gave up 7 bases, with 10 bases separating them. The CDR3 reads CASSLPVGTQYF. The CDR3 nucleotides are TGCGCCAGCAGCCTCCCGGTAGGGACCCAGTACTTC.

The chain combines TRBV2 with TRBJ1-3, with D unclear. The V and J ends lost 2 bases and 4 bases respectively, with 12 bases between them. The CDR3 has 15 residues. The germline gives CDR1 SNHLY, CDR2 FYNNEI. CDR3 in DNA: TGTGCCAGCAGTGAAACACGGTTAGGGGGAAACACCATATATTTT. Translation gives CASSETRLGGNTIYF.

The chain carries TRBV10-3 and TRBJ2-7; TRBD1 or TRBD2 may be the D gene (6 bases each). Germline V gene lookup returns CDR1 ENHRY and CDR2 SYGVKD. V was trimmed by 10 bases and J by 6 bases, leaving 13 bases between them. The CDR3 runs to 11 residues. CDR3 DNA: TGTGCCACAAAAGGGGGGATCGAGCAGTACTTC. Its translation is CATKGGIEQYF.

This clone was recorded at least ten times. The genes are TRBV4-1 and TRBJ1-6, with unresolved D. The germline gives CDR1 MGHRA, CDR2 YSYEKL. Between the trimmed V and J ends, which lost 4 bases and 8 bases, there was a span of 12 bases. The CDR3 is 14 residues long. In nucleotides, the CDR3 is TGCGCCAGCAGCCTAAGGGCCCCCGATTCACCCCTCCACTTT. This codes for CASSLRAPDSPLHF.

The chain links TRBV7-2 to TRBJ1-4; D uncertain. Germline CDR1 SGHTA, CDR2 FQGNSA. This CDR3 spans 13 amino acids. Trimming took off 5 bases at V and 5 bases at J, with 9 bases between the two ends. The CDR3 loop reads CASSIEPNEKLFF. In DNA form, the CDR3 reads TGTGCCAGCAGCATCGAGCCGAATGAAAAACTGTTTTTT.

This clone was seen just once. The gene calls are TRBV10-2 and TRBJ1-6; D is unclear. CDR3 length: 16 residues. V lost 6 bases and J 0 bases, leaving 12 bases between the germline ends. The germline gives CDR1 WSHSY, CDR2 SAAADI. CDR3 region: CASRVQASSYNSPLHF. Here the CDR3 DNA reads TGCGCCAGCAGAGTTCAGGCGAGCTCCTATAATTCACCCCTCCACTTT.

The chain recombines TRBV19 with TRBJ1-2, with 8 nucleotides matching TRBD1. J gave up 3 bases and V 7 bases, and 7 bases lay outside the gene matches. The CDR3 spans 14 residues. Germline V gives CDR1 LNHDA, CDR2 SQIVND (reference sequence). The CDR3, as DNA: TGTGCCAGTACCCCGGCGGACAGGGACTATGGCTACACCTTC. Its protein is CASTPADRDYGYTF.

The chain carries TRBV13 and TRBJ1-1; TRBD1 matches 10 bases. V was clipped by 5 bases and J by 3 bases; unmatched bases: 3. The CDR3 has 14 amino acids. CDR1 and CDR2 (germline): PRHDT, FYEKMQ (reference sequence). CDR3 protein: CASSTGQGYTEAFF. CDR3 nucleotide sequence: TGTGCCAGCAGCACGGGACAGGGGTACACTGAAGCTTTCTTT.

J is TRBJ2-7 and V is TRBV2; 8 bases are shared with TRBD1. Trimming at V came to 8 bases and at J to 2 bases, leaving 8 bases not matched to a gene. This CDR3 spans 14 amino acids. Germline V gives CDR1 SNHLY, CDR2 FYNNEI. The DNA for the CDR3 is TGTGCCAGCCTAGGGACAGGCCCTACCTACGAGCAGTACTTC. Its translation is CASLGTGPTYEQYF.

In its sample, this clone was seen a few times. J is TRBJ1-6 and V is TRBV5-1; 9 bases are shared with TRBD1. The CDR3 has 14 residues. With 4 bases clipped from V and 10 bases from J, the junction kept 6 bases outside the gene matches. The germline V gene has CDR1 SGHRS and CDR2 YFSETQ. The CDR3 region is CASSPGTGWSPLHF. CDR3 nucleotide sequence: TGCGCCAGCAGCCCCGGGACAGGGTGGTCACCCCTCCACTTT.

The CDR3 DNA reads TGCGCCAGCAGTGACACGACTAGCGGGGGCCCCGTGTATTTT. Translation: CASSDTTSGGPVYF. V usage is TRBV10-1 and J usage is TRBJ2-3; 12 bases match TRBD2. J was trimmed by 14 bases and V by 3 bases; bases with no gene match: 9. Germline CDR1 and CDR2: WNHNN and SYGVQD (reference sequence). The CDR3 is 14 amino acids.

The chain links TRBV6-5 to TRBJ2-3; D unresolved. Germline CDR1 reads MNHEY; CDR2 reads SVGAGI. The V and J ends lost 10 bases and 0 bases respectively, with 14 bases between them. The CDR3 contains 14 residues. CDR3 DNA: TGTGCCACCCACCGCACGAAAAGCACAGATACGCAGTATTTT. This gives the protein CATHRTKSTDTQYF.

The V gene is TRBV11-2, the J gene TRBJ2-1; no definite D call. This CDR3 contains 14 residues. The V gene's germline CDR1 is SGHAT and CDR2 FQNNGV. V shed 7 bases and J shed 5 bases, with 15 bases lying between them. The CDR3 reads CASIKNRRDNEQFF. Written as DNA, the CDR3 is TGTGCCAGCATCAAAAACCGTAGGGACAATGAGCAGTTCTTC. Full variable domain (remainder filled in from reference TRBV11-2 and TRBJ2-1): EAGVAQSPRYKIIEKRQSVAFWCNPISGHATLYWYQQILGQGPKLLIQFQNNGVVDDSQLPKDRFSAERLKGVDSTLKIQPAKLEDSAVYLCASIKNRRDNEQFFGPGTRLTVL.

The chain joins TRBV6-1 to TRBJ1-2; D is undetermined. The CDR3 is 13 residues long. V was clipped by 1 base and J by 3 bases, with 6 bases between them. Germline CDR1 is MNHNS and CDR2 is SASEGT. CDR3 in amino acids: CASSEGDYYGYTF. The CDR3 DNA follows: TGTGCCAGCAGTGAAGGAGACTACTATGGCTACACCTTC.

V usage is TRBV4-1 and J usage is TRBJ1-2, with D hard to call. CDR1 is MGHRA and CDR2 is YSYEKL in the germline V gene. V lost 0 bases to trimming and J lost 8 bases, with 13 bases between them. There are 14 residues in the CDR3. The CDR3 sequence: CASSQEVGTDGYTF. For the CDR3, the DNA is TGCGCCAGCAGCCAAGAAGTGGGAACGGACGGCTACACCTTC.

This chain uses TRBV12-3 or TRBV12-4 with TRBJ2-5; no firm D call. Trimming stripped 8 bases from V and 1 base from J, with 11 bases between. The CDR3 is made up of 13 amino acids. The CDR3 region has the DNA TGTGCCAGCCTCGTGGACGGCCAAGAGACCCAGTACTTC. Translating gives CASLVDGQETQYF.

In this sample, this clone turned up a few times. The rearrangement uses TRBV6-2 or TRBV6-3 and TRBJ1-1, with D perhaps matching TRBD1 (5 bases). This CDR3 contains 12 residues. Deletions cut 6 bases from V and 2 bases from J, with 7 bases between. Germline V gene data show CDR1 as MNHEY and CDR2 as SVGEGT. In DNA form, the CDR3 reads TGTGCCAGCAGCAGGGATAACACTGAAGCTTTCTTT. Translation gives CASSRDNTEAFF.

This chain uses TRBV6-5 with TRBJ2-5; D call uncertain. CDR3 length: 14 amino acids. From germline, CDR1 is MNHEY and CDR2 SVGAGI. With 11 bases removed from V and 2 bases from J, the gap between germline ends came to 18 bases. The CDR3 protein is CAAAPGGIQETQYF. CDR3 coding DNA: TGTGCCGCAGCTCCGGGCGGAATACAAGAGACCCAGTACTTC.

This chain uses TRBV2 with TRBJ1-1, with unresolved D. The CDR3 consists of 14 residues. The V and J ends lost 6 bases and 2 bases respectively, with 13 bases between them. Germline V gene sequence: CDR1 SNHLY, CDR2 FYNNEI. The CDR3 DNA is TGTGCCAGCAGGATTATGGAAACAAACACTGAAGCTTTCTTT. This translates into CASRIMETNTEAFF.

This clone was counted once. The V call is TRBV19, the J call TRBJ1-1; 7 bases map to TRBD1. The J segment lost 6 bases and the V segment lost 5 bases, leaving 6 bases of the junction unmatched. This CDR3 is built from 13 residues. Germline CDR1 is LNHDA and CDR2 is SQIVND (reference sequence). The CDR3 DNA follows: TGTGCCAGTAGTCTACAGGGGTTCGCTGAAGCTTTCTTT. Amino acid sequence: CASSLQGFAEAFF.